The sequence of this TCR beta chain was determined in a study of vaccination and CD4 T cells after COVID-19. The overall study: Six males and four females constituted the convalescent cohort, two of whom were Hispanic.

Treatment defined: approximately nine-day PBMC culture with coronavirus spike peptide pools or control peptides (ViraFEST assay). CD4+ T cells that had been cultured provided DNA sequenced with the Oncomine TCR Beta short-read assay. The genomic DNA was obtained from cultured CD4+ T cells by extraction with the QIAamp micro DNA kit. Via MiXCR, TCRdb re-called the PCR reads, giving one row per CDR3 protein. The repertoire holds around 16,000 distinct CDR3 sequences, with 30% to 45% as singletons. By its share, this clonotype is medium-sized. Its antigen is not known. Germline V gene lookup returns CDR1 LNHDA and CDR2 SQIVND (reference sequence). V lost 1 base and J lost 7, with 8 bases in between. The CDR3 extends over 13 amino acids.

The sequenced sample was cultured CD4+ T cells from blood. The gene calls are TRBV19 and TRBJ1-5; D not certain. The TCR was taken from a human donor with COVID-19. In DNA form, the CDR3 reads TGTGCCAGTAGTATAGGGACCGTACAGCCCCAGCATTTT. Its translation: CASSIGTVQPQHF.